The 23 T cell receptor beta chains listed next were all sequenced from one sample in a study of OX40 agonist ivuxolimab in advanced cancers. The method was immunoSEQ multiplex PCR; TCRdb's version includes in-frame clones alone and lacks a portion of them. The sample carries some 90,000 clones, approximately 90% recorded once. Specimen: CD4+ or CD8+ T cells sorted from blood, collected in a trial of the OX40 agonist ivuxolimab. The receptor source for this set is an adult with an advanced solid tumor such as melanoma, head and neck, liver or kidney cancer.

This chain connects TRBV4-3 to TRBJ1-3; the match to TRBD1 covers 9 bases. J was trimmed by 1 base and V by 2 bases; bases with no gene match: 6. The CDR3 extends over 17 amino acids. The germline V gene has CDR1 LGHNA and CDR2 YSLEER. The CDR3 DNA follows: TGCGCCAGCAGCCAATTACAGGGGGCCATGTCTGGAAACACCATATATTTT. Amino acid sequence: CASSQLQGAMSGNTIYF.

The chain uses TRBV18 and TRBJ2-7, with unresolved D. The CDR3 has 13 residues. The germline V gene encodes CDR1 KGHSH and CDR2 LQKENI. V was pared by 2 bases and J by 0 bases, with 5 bases between. Here the CDR3 DNA reads TGTGCCAGCTCACCAGGCGACTCCTACGAGCAGTACTTC. Its protein is CASSPGDSYEQYF. The whole variable domain, filled in from reference TRBV18 and TRBJ2-7, reads NAGVMQNPRHLVRRRGQEARLRCSPMKGHSHVYWYRQLPEEGLKFMVYLQKENIIDESGMPKERFSAEFPKEGPSILRIQQVVRGDSAAYFCASSPGDSYEQYFGPGTRLTVT.

This chain uses TRBV7-2 with TRBJ2-5, with a weak D call TRBD1 (6 bases). V lost 1 base and J lost 5, with 8 bases in between. Per germline, CDR1 SGHTA and CDR2 FQGNSA. This CDR3 has 13 amino acids. CDR3 loop: CASSLGQEETQYF. The CDR3 nucleotides read TGTGCCAGCAGCTTAGGACAGGAGGAGACCCAGTACTTC. The variable domain in full, with the rest retrieved from reference TRBV7-2 and TRBJ2-5, is GAGVSQSPSNKVTEKGKDVELRCDPISGHTALYWYRQSLGQGLEFLIYFQGNSAPDKSGLPSDRFSAERTGGSVSTLTIQRTQQEDSAVYLCASSLGQEETQYFGPGTRLLVL.

The rearrangement joins TRBV27 to TRBJ2-3; TRBD2 matches at 8 bases. In germline, CDR1 is MNHEY, CDR2 SMNVEV (reference sequence). With V trimmed by 6 bases and J by 1 base, 3 bases remained unmatched. The length of the CDR3 is 14 residues. CDR3 in DNA: TGTGCCAGCAGGGCACTAGCGGGCACAGATACGCAGTATTTT. Translated: CASRALAGTDTQYF.

The V and J genes are TRBV5-1 and TRBJ2-5; perhaps D is TRBD1 or TRBD2 (5 bases each). V lost 6 bases and J lost 1, with 16 bases in between. This CDR3 is built from 15 residues. Germline loops: CDR1 SGHRS, CDR2 YFSETQ. The CDR3 DNA sequence: TGCGCCAGCACCCCTACTGGGGGAGTCCAAGAGACCCAGTACTTC. Encoded protein: CASTPTGGVQETQYF.

This chain links TRBV28 with TRBJ1-1; 7 bases agree with TRBD1. The CDR3 length is 13 residues. With 8 bases clipped from V and 6 bases from J, the junction kept 9 bases outside the gene matches. In germline, CDR1 is MDHEN, CDR2 SYDVKM. The DNA of the CDR3 is TGTGCCAGCCGGAGAGGGCAGGGGGCTGAAGCTTTCTTT. Translated: CASRRGQGAEAFF. Looking up the rest from reference TRBV28 and TRBJ1-1 gives the full variable domain: DVKVTQSSRYLVKRTGEKVFLECVQDMDHENMFWYRQDPGLGLRLIYFSYDVKMKEKGDIPEGYSVSREKKERFSLILESASTNQTSMYLCASRRGQGAEAFFGQGTRLTVV.

This chain joins TRBV2 and TRBJ2-1, with D possibly TRBD2 on 5 matching bases. The V and J ends lost 7 bases and 8 bases respectively, with 15 bases between them. The CDR3 covers 13 residues. Germline lookup yields CDR1 SNHLY and CDR2 FYNNEI. Here the CDR3 reads CASTRAGYHEQFF. The CDR3, as DNA: TGTGCCAGCACCCGCGCGGGTTACCATGAGCAGTTCTTC.

In DNA form, the CDR3 reads TGTGCCAGCAGCTTGCGGAGGGACCCCACAGATACGCAGTATTTT. Its translation is CASSLRRDPTDTQYF. This chain connects TRBV5-8 to TRBJ2-3, with a possible D match to TRBD2 (6 bases). Germline assignment: CDR1 SGHTS and CDR2 YDEGEE. V lost 1 base and J 2 bases, leaving 11 bases between the germline ends. CDR3 length equals 15 residues. The full variable domain, rest sourced from reference TRBV5-8 and TRBJ2-3, is EAGVTQSPTHLIKTRGQQATLRCSPISGHTSVYWYQQALGLGLQFLLWYDEGEERNRGNFPPRFSGRQFPNYSSELNVNALELEDSALYLCASSLRRDPTDTQYFGPGTRLTVL.

This clone was recorded only once. This chain joins TRBV27 and TRBJ1-1; TRBD1 agrees at 7 bases. V dropped 5 bases and J dropped 8; count of bases not matched to a gene: 8. The germline CDR1 and CDR2 sequences are MNHEY and SMNVEV (reference sequence). The CDR3 totals 13 residues. CDR3 coding DNA: TGTGCCAGCAGTCAGGGGGGTTCGGGCGAAGCTTTCTTT. Translating gives CASSQGGSGEAFF.

The V and J genes are TRBV7-2 and TRBJ2-5, with TRBD2 matching over 12 bases. CDR1 and CDR2 from the germline V gene are SGHTA and FQGNSA. The junction had 1 base not matched to a gene; V was cut back by 1 base and J by 4 bases. There are 15 residues in the CDR3. The DNA for the CDR3 is TGTGCCAGCAGCTTAGTGGGACTAGCGGGAGAGACCCAGTACTTC. Its protein product is CASSLVGLAGETQYF.

This chain joins TRBV19 and TRBJ1-1; 11 nucleotides match TRBD1. This CDR3 is 15 amino acids long. From germline, CDR1 is LNHDA and CDR2 SQIVND (reference sequence). With 7 bases clipped from V and 0 bases from J, the junction kept 4 bases outside the gene matches. This chain's CDR3 is CASTRTGGLNTEAFF. Written as DNA, the CDR3 is TGTGCCAGTACCAGGACAGGGGGCCTGAACACTGAAGCTTTCTTT. The whole variable domain, remainder taken from reference TRBV19 and TRBJ1-1, is DGGITQSPKYLFRKEGQNVTLSCEQNLNHDAMYWYRQDPGQGLRLIYYSQIVNDFQKGDIAEGYSVSREKKESFPLTVTSAQKNPTAFYLCASTRTGGLNTEAFFGQGTRLTVV.

This clone is a singleton in its sample. The rearrangement joins TRBV5-4 to TRBJ2-5, with TRBD1 as a possible D gene (6 bases). V was pared by 3 bases and J by 3 bases, with 9 bases between. The CDR3 has 13 residues. The germline CDR1 and CDR2 sequences are SGHNT and YYREEE (reference sequence). The DNA for the CDR3 is TGTGCCAGCAGCTCGACAGGAGAAGAGACCCAGTACTTC. Translating gives CASSSTGEETQYF.

CDR3 sequence reads: CASSVDQGASGNTIYF. The CDR3 DNA reads TGTGCCAGCAGCGTCGACCAGGGGGCCTCTGGAAACACCATATATTTT. The chain has TRBV9 and TRBJ1-3; 8 nucleotides line up with TRBD1. The CDR3 has 16 residues. Germline loops: CDR1 SGDLS, CDR2 YYNGEE. V lost 2 bases to trimming and J lost 0 bases; unmatched junction nucleotides: 4.

This sequence joins TRBV7-9 and TRBJ1-4; D perhaps matches TRBD1 (6 bases). Deletions cut 5 bases from V and 5 bases from J, with 12 bases between. The CDR3 spans 14 residues. From germline, CDR1 is SEHNR and CDR2 FQNEAQ (reference sequence). CDR3 nucleotides: TGTGCCAGCAGCCAGGGGTTGGCGAATGAAAAACTGTTTTTT. This codes for CASSQGLANEKLFF.

The chain couples TRBV5-1 to TRBJ2-1; TRBD2 matches 8 bases. The CDR3 totals 17 residues. The V gene end was trimmed by 1 base and the J gene end by 5 bases; junction bases not matched to a gene: 11. Germline CDR1 SGHRS, CDR2 YFSETQ. The CDR3 DNA is TGCGCCAGCAGCTTGCTCGGTAGCGGGATCATCGACAATGAGCAGTTCTTC. It is translated as CASSLLGSGIIDNEQFF.

V usage is TRBV28 and J usage is TRBJ1-3; no firm D call. V was pared by 2 bases and J by 0 bases, with 11 bases between. Germline lookup yields CDR1 MDHEN and CDR2 SYDVKM. The CDR3 contains 16 residues. The CDR3 here is CASSLAAANSGNTIYF. The CDR3 region has the DNA TGTGCCAGCAGTTTAGCCGCAGCGAACTCTGGAAACACCATATATTTT.

The chain recombines TRBV4-1 with TRBJ1-5; D gene unclear. Germline V gives CDR1 MGHRA, CDR2 YSYEKL. The CDR3 loop spans 15 amino acids. V dropped 1 base and J dropped 4 bases, with 11 bases sitting between them. This CDR3 reads CASSQGEGTNQPQHF. CDR3 in DNA: TGCGCCAGCAGCCAAGGGGAGGGAACGAATCAGCCCCAGCATTTT.

This clone has just a few counts. The chain recombines TRBV14 with TRBJ2-5, with a possible D match to TRBD2 (6 bases). Trimming removed 1 base at V and 5 bases at J, with 14 bases between. The V gene's germline CDR1 is SGHDN and CDR2 FVKESK. This CDR3 has 15 residues. The CDR3 coding sequence is TGTGCCAGCAGCCAAGTTGGGGGGATCGGCGAGACCCAGTACTTC. Translating gives CASSQVGGIGETQYF.

The chain has TRBV11-2 and TRBJ2-7; no clear D gene. V gave up 2 bases and J gave up 0 bases, with 17 bases separating them. Germline CDR1 is SGHAT and CDR2 is FQNNGV. The CDR3 loop spans 17 amino acids. CDR3 amino acids: CASSLRVLATYSYEQYF. As DNA, the CDR3 is TGTGCCAGCAGCTTAAGGGTCTTGGCAACCTACTCCTACGAGCAGTACTTC. The full variable domain, in which reference TRBV11-2 and TRBJ2-7 provide the parts outside the CDR3, is EAGVAQSPRYKIIEKRQSVAFWCNPISGHATLYWYQQILGQGPKLLIQFQNNGVVDDSQLPKDRFSAERLKGVDSTLKIQPAKLEDSAVYLCASSLRVLATYSYEQYFGPGTRLTVT.

The chain is built from TRBV11-2 and TRBJ2-2; 8 nucleotides match TRBD2. Germline-derived CDR1 and CDR2 are SGHAT and FQNNGV. The trim removed 0 bases at V and 1 base at J, leaving 4 bases unmatched. This CDR3 region has 17 residues. The CDR3 nucleotides read TGTGCCAGCAGCTTAGATGGGCTAGCGGGGAACACCGGGGAGCTGTTTTTT. This translates into CASSLDGLAGNTGELFF. The entire variable domain, with the rest obtained from reference TRBV11-2 and TRBJ2-2, is as follows: EAGVAQSPRYKIIEKRQSVAFWCNPISGHATLYWYQQILGQGPKLLIQFQNNGVVDDSQLPKDRFSAERLKGVDSTLKIQPAKLEDSAVYLCASSLDGLAGNTGELFFGEGSRLTVL.

The chain is built from TRBV2 and TRBJ2-7; D is uncertain. This CDR3 is built from 12 residues. Per germline, CDR1 SNHLY and CDR2 FYNNEI. Trimming pared 5 bases from V and 4 bases from J, leaving 9 bases between. The CDR3 protein is CASSRTVYEQYF. Written as DNA, the CDR3 is TGTGCCAGCAGTCGGACCGTTTACGAGCAGTACTTC.

The chain carries TRBV19 and TRBJ1-1; 9 nucleotides line up with TRBD1. The CDR3 has 14 amino acids. Trimming at V came to 7 bases and at J to 5 bases, leaving 8 bases not matched to a gene. Looked up from germline, CDR1 is LNHDA and CDR2 is SQIVND (reference sequence). CDR3 in DNA: TGTGCCAGTAACCTCAGGACAGGGGCGACTGAAGCTTTCTTT. Amino acid sequence: CASNLRTGATEAFF.

V usage is TRBV10-3 and J usage is TRBJ2-7; TRBD2 is a possible D gene (6 bases). V lost 3 bases and J 1 base, leaving 10 bases between the germline ends. Germline V gene lookup returns CDR1 ENHRY and CDR2 SYGVKD. CDR3 length: 14 residues. CDR3 bases: TGTGCCATCAGTGAACCGCGGGATTCCTACGAGCAGTACTTC. This sequence encodes CAISEPRDSYEQYF.